This entry is about one TCR beta chain. cDNA prepared by RNA extraction and subsequent reverse transcription served as the template for sequencing. The protocol was immunoSEQ multiplex PCR, while the TCRdb copy is restricted to in-frame clones and leaves out a portion. This table has hundreds of thousands of clones, less than 80% appearing once. This entry is derived from a study of CD8+ T cells in alopecia areata. CDR3 length: 15 residues. CDR1 and CDR2 (germline): MNHNY, SVGAGI (reference sequence). Trimming at V came to 7 bases and at J to 5 bases, leaving 13 bases not matched to a gene. The specimen was CD4+ T cells sorted from blood, collected at week 0. The V call is TRBV6-6, the J call TRBJ2-5; TRBD1 aligns across 7 bases. The TCR was taken from a human donor with alopecia areata. The CDR3 coding sequence is TGTGCCAGCAACCAGAGGGACAGTCCGGAGGAGACCCAGTACTTC. Translating it yields CASNQRDSPEETQYF.